This is a list of T cell receptor beta chains from one sample in a study of cytomegalovirus exposure and HLA in healthy donors. Data came from immunoSEQ multiplex PCR; TCRdb stores just in-frame clones and leaves some out. The profile shows some 200,000 clones, approximately 78% of them singletons. The specimen sequenced was PBMCs. All receptors come from a woman aged 40-49 years in good health and CMV-seronegative. Both conserved end residues are part of each CDR3. Each record gives: V gene, D gene, J gene, clone size, CDR3 protein, CDR3 DNA. The D gene is left open where the match is weak. Clone size is shown for a subset of rows, as once, few, many or a class of expanded clone.

TRBV12-5,-,TRBJ1-5,-,CARETGRNQPQHF,TGTGCTAGGGAGACAGGACGCAATCAGCCCCAGCATTTT
TRBV28,-,TRBJ2-1,-,CASSLPPFGRSYNEQFF,TGTGCCAGCAGTTTGCCCCCCTTTGGGCGCTCCTACAATGAGCAGTTCTTC
TRBV19,TRBD1,TRBJ1-5,-,CASSPFSGQVNQPQHF,TGTGCCAGTAGTCCTTTCTCGGGACAGGTCAATCAGCCCCAGCATTTT
TRBV28,TRBD1,TRBJ2-7,-,CASSQTRDRETYAYEQYF,TGTGCCAGCAGTCAAACTCGGGACAGAGAGACATACGCCTACGAGCAGTACTTC
TRBV28,-,TRBJ2-7,-,CASRADGYEQYF,TGTGCCAGCAGGGCTGATGGCTACGAGCAGTACTTC
TRBV11-3,TRBD2,TRBJ2-7,few,CASSPGTSVVDEQYF,TGTGCCAGCAGCCCCGGGACTAGCGTCGTCGACGAGCAGTACTTC
TRBV5-1,-,TRBJ2-3,-,CASSLSPADTQYF,TGCGCCAGCAGCTTATCCCCAGCAGATACGCAGTATTTT
TRBV28,-,TRBJ1-1,-,CASSLGDIEAFF,TGTGCCAGCAGTTTAGGGGACATAGAAGCTTTCTTT
TRBV7-9,TRBD2,TRBJ2-7,-,CASSLAAPSSEQYF,TGTGCCAGCAGCCTAGCGGCCCCCTCCTCCGAGCAGTACTTC
TRBV27,-,TRBJ2-5,-,CASSIRQSYQETQYF,TGTGCCAGCAGCATTAGACAGAGCTACCAAGAGACCCAGTACTTC
TRBV5-1,TRBD2,TRBJ2-5,-,CASSLASLAGRETQYF,TGCGCCAGCAGCTTGGCGTCGCTAGCGGGACGAGAGACCCAGTACTTC
TRBV27,-,TRBJ2-7,-,CASSSYYEQYF,TGTGCCAGCAGCTCCTACTACGAGCAGTACTTC
TRBV25-1,TRBD1,TRBJ1-2,-,CASSEPGQALYGYTF,TGTGCCAGCAGTGAGCCGGGACAGGCCCTCTATGGCTACACCTTC
TRBV30,TRBD2,TRBJ2-3,-,CAWSVLLAGGPDTQYF,TGTGCCTGGAGTGTACTCCTAGCGGGAGGGCCGGATACGCAGTATTTT
TRBV30,-,TRBJ2-7,few,CAWSVMGVALEQYF,TGTGCCTGGAGTGTAATGGGAGTGGCGTTAGAGCAGTACTTC
TRBV2,-,TRBJ1-1,-,CASRTGSSISEAFF,TGTGCCAGCAGGACGGGGTCGAGTATTTCTGAAGCTTTCTTT
TRBV5-1,TRBD1,TRBJ1-1,once,CASSLYRDSTEAFF,TGCGCCAGCAGCTTGTACCGGGACAGTACTGAAGCTTTCTTT
TRBV2,TRBD1,TRBJ2-4,-,CASRGTGLVLAKNIQYF,TGTGCCAGCAGGGGGACAGGCCTTGTCCTAGCCAAAAACATTCAGTACTTC
TRBV27,-,TRBJ2-7,once,CASSSHRYEQYF,TGTGCCAGCAGTTCACACAGGTACGAGCAGTACTTC
TRBV10-3,TRBD1,TRBJ1-1,few,CAAAPWGTGGANTEAFF,TGTGCTGCCGCCCCGTGGGGGACAGGGGGCGCGAACACTGAAGCTTTCTTT
TRBV30,-,TRBJ1-5,-,CAWSLRDQGNQPQHF,TGTGCCTGGAGTCTCCGGGATCAGGGCAATCAGCCCCAGCATTTT
TRBV5-4,TRBD1,TRBJ1-1,-,CASSPQGVRTEAFF,TGTGCCAGCAGTCCGCAGGGGGTCCGCACTGAAGCTTTCTTT
TRBV6-5,TRBD2,TRBJ2-7,-,CASSFRAGPYEQYF,TGTGCCAGCAGTTTCCGAGCGGGACCCTACGAGCAGTACTTC
TRBV29-1,TRBD2,TRBJ2-2,-,CSGGTSALPGELFF,TGCAGCGGGGGGACTAGCGCGCTGCCCGGGGAGCTGTTTTTT
TRBV30,TRBD1,TRBJ1-5,few,CAWTASGQGNQPQHF,TGTGCCTGGACCGCCTCCGGACAGGGCAATCAGCCCCAGCATTTT
TRBV6-6,-,TRBJ1-5,many,CASSLVKGGNQPQHF,TGTGCCAGCAGCCTAGTGAAAGGGGGCAATCAGCCCCAGCATTTT
TRBV10-3,-,TRBJ1-2,-,CAISESEGSGYTF,TGTGCCATCAGTGAGTCGGAAGGGAGTGGCTACACCTTC
TRBV5-4,TRBD1,TRBJ1-1,-,CASSLGQGALNTEAFF,TGTGCCAGCAGCTTGGGGCAGGGGGCTCTGAACACTGAAGCTTTCTTT
TRBV9,TRBD2,TRBJ2-1,-,CASSAKTSVYNEQFF,TGTGCCAGCAGTGCCAAGACTAGCGTGTACAATGAGCAGTTCTTC
TRBV11-2,TRBD1,TRBJ1-1,-,CASSQDWDRVGGTEAFF,TGTGCCAGCAGCCAGGACTGGGACAGGGTTGGCGGGACTGAAGCTTTCTTT
TRBV27,TRBD1,TRBJ1-1,-,CASSSDRGTEAFF,TGTGCCAGCAGTTCGGACAGGGGCACTGAAGCTTTCTTT
TRBV6-5,-,TRBJ2-7,-,CATGHERNYEQYF,TGTGCCACCGGTCACGAGCGGAACTACGAGCAGTACTTC
TRBV19,-,TRBJ1-3,-,CATVVREGHRSGNTIYF,TGTGCCACAGTAGTCCGCGAGGGACACCGCTCTGGAAACACCATATATTTT
TRBV9,-,TRBJ1-2,-,CASSVAPQGSSYGYTF,TGTGCCAGCAGCGTAGCCCCCCAGGGCTCGAGTTATGGCTACACCTTC
TRBV9,-,TRBJ2-7,few,CASSTGLTYEQYF,TGTGCCAGCAGCACGGGACTTACCTACGAGCAGTACTTC
TRBV5-4,-,TRBJ2-3,-,CASSLDRPMADTQYF,TGTGCCAGCAGCTTGGACAGACCAATGGCAGATACGCAGTATTTT
TRBV10-2,TRBD1,TRBJ1-1,-,CASSDFPGGGFGEAFF,TGCGCCAGCAGTGACTTCCCAGGGGGCGGCTTCGGTGAAGCTTTCTTT
TRBV27,TRBD1,TRBJ2-7,-,CASSLGTGSWEQYF,TGTGCCAGCAGTTTAGGGACAGGTTCTTGGGAGCAGTACTTC
TRBV30,-,TRBJ2-3,-,CAWSPQGLVTDTQYF,TGTGCCTGGAGCCCCCAAGGACTTGTCACAGATACGCAGTATTTT
TRBV10-1,-,TRBJ2-3,-,CASSDSGSETDTQYF,TGCGCCAGCAGTGATTCGGGATCCGAAACAGATACGCAGTATTTT